These 29 T cell receptor beta chains were all obtained from the same sample, sequenced in a study of CD8+ T cells in alopecia areata. After isolation, RNA underwent reverse transcription to generate cDNA as the sequencing template. TCRdb's copy holds only in-frame clones and misses some; the assay was immunoSEQ multiplex PCR. The table shows 200,000 to 250,000 clones, with 50% to 60% occurring only once. Treatment of the sample: oral pan-JAK inhibitor, 5-10 mg twice daily. The material sequenced was CD4+ T cells sorted from blood, taken at week 4, from a patient treated with tofacitinib. These receptors were taken from a human donor with alopecia areata.

This sequence joins TRBV7-9 and TRBJ1-6, with D tentatively TRBD1 (5 bases). This CDR3 contains 13 residues. Germline V gene sequence: CDR1 SEHNR, CDR2 FQNEAQ (reference sequence). Trimming took off 11 bases at V and 9 bases at J, with 17 bases between the two ends. The DNA for the CDR3 is TGTGCCGTAACTACAGGTGATGGTTCACCCCTCCACTTT. It translates to CAVTTGDGSPLHF.

This clone occurred a few times. The chain carries TRBV10-3 and TRBJ1-6; D unclear. Trimming took off 8 bases at V and 6 bases at J, with 11 bases between the two ends. The CDR3 length is 13 residues. Germline V gene sequence: CDR1 ENHRY, CDR2 SYGVKD. CDR3 sequence: CAISRQSNSPLHF. CDR3 bases: TGTGCCATCTCCAGGCAGAGTAATTCACCCCTCCACTTT.

This rearrangement joins TRBV27 to TRBJ2-5; the D is unclear. The CDR3 loop spans 14 amino acids. Germline values: CDR1 MNHEY, CDR2 SMNVEV (reference sequence). The V and J ends lost 5 bases and 2 bases respectively, with 12 bases between them. CDR3 loop: CASSPWTAQETQYF. The CDR3 bases are TGTGCCAGCAGTCCCTGGACCGCGCAAGAGACCCAGTACTTC.

The genes are TRBV2 and TRBJ2-7, with 8 bases identical to TRBD1. The CDR3 spans 13 residues. J was trimmed by 4 bases and V by 4 bases; bases with no gene match: 3. CDR1 is SNHLY, CDR2 FYNNEI, per germline. DNA of the CDR3: TGTGCCAGCAGTGCCAGGGGGCAGTACGAGCAGTACTTC. It encodes CASSARGQYEQYF.

The V gene is TRBV5-1, the J gene TRBJ1-1, with D maybe TRBD1 (6 bases). CDR1 is SGHRS and CDR2 is YFSETQ in the germline V gene. V lost 2 bases and J 0 bases, leaving 11 bases between the germline ends. The CDR3 is 15 amino acids. This chain's CDR3 is CASSFLQGLNTEAFF. The CDR3 DNA follows: TGCGCCAGCAGCTTCCTACAGGGCCTGAACACTGAAGCTTTCTTT.

There are a few counts of this clone. The chain employs TRBV29-1 and TRBJ1-4; no definite D call. Trimming removed 4 bases at V and 8 bases at J, with 8 bases between. Germline CDR1 reads SQVTM; CDR2 reads ANQGSEA. The CDR3 totals 11 residues. The CDR3 nucleotides are TGCAGCGTTGTATTACGGGAAAAACTGTTTTTT. It yields the protein CSVVLREKLFF.

CDR3 residues: CATSREWGGPYGYTF. In DNA form, the CDR3 reads TGTGCCACCAGCAGAGAGTGGGGGGGCCCCTATGGCTACACCTTC. The genes are TRBV15 and TRBJ1-2; D perhaps matches TRBD1 (6 bases). Germline V gene data show CDR1 as LNHNV and CDR2 as YYDKDF (reference sequence). V lost 0 bases, J lost 4 bases, and 12 bases lay in between. This CDR3 is built from 15 residues.

V and J are TRBV5-1 and TRBJ1-2; D is possibly TRBD1 (5 bases). The CDR3 is 15 residues long. Trimming removed 5 bases from V and 3 bases from J, with 17 bases in between. CDR1 is SGHRS and CDR2 is YFSETQ in the germline V gene. The CDR3 DNA sequence: TGCGCCAGCAGGGACACGTTCACAGGACACTATGGCTACACCTTC. Protein product: CASRDTFTGHYGYTF.

The J gene is TRBJ1-1, the V gene TRBV6-1; 9 bases map to TRBD1. Unmatched junction bases numbered 6, after V lost 8 bases and J lost 2 bases. The CDR3 totals 14 residues. Germline V gene data show CDR1 as MNHNS and CDR2 as SASEGT. CDR3 coding DNA: TGTGCCAGCGAACAGGGGGCGCATAACACTGAAGCTTTCTTT. Amino acids: CASEQGAHNTEAFF.

The gene calls are TRBV5-6 and TRBJ2-7; D is ambiguous. In germline, CDR1 is SGHDT, CDR2 YYEEEE. V gave up 2 bases and J gave up 5 bases, with 11 bases separating them. This CDR3 spans 13 amino acids. For the CDR3, the DNA is TGTGCCAGCAGCTTTTCCCCAGGCAACGAGCAGTACTTC. It is translated as CASSFSPGNEQYF.

There are a few counts of this clone. The chain links TRBV5-4 to TRBJ2-1, with 7 bases lining up with TRBD2. The CDR3 covers 20 residues. The germline V gene encodes CDR1 SGHNT and CDR2 YYREEE (reference sequence). Trimming cost V 0 bases and J 2 bases; bases outside gene matches: 17. The CDR3 region is CASSLGPRALLAGAYNEQFF. The CDR3 bases are TGTGCCAGCAGCTTGGGGCCTCGCGCCTTGCTGGCGGGGGCCTACAATGAGCAGTTCTTC.

This clone occurred a few times. This sequence joins TRBV14 and TRBJ2-1; weak D call: TRBD1 (5 bases). The CDR3 has 15 amino acids. Looked up from germline, CDR1 is SGHDN and CDR2 is FVKESK. The V and J ends lost 1 base and 4 bases respectively, with 11 bases between them. CDR3 in amino acids: CASSQVQGRYNEQFF. The DNA of the CDR3 is TGTGCCAGCAGCCAAGTCCAGGGAAGGTACAATGAGCAGTTCTTC.

The sample holds a few counts of this clone. The chain employs TRBV9 and TRBJ2-4; 12 positions agree with TRBD2. The germline V gene encodes CDR1 SGDLS and CDR2 YYNGEE. Trimming removed 4 bases from V and 4 bases from J; junction bases left unmatched: 3. The CDR3 is 15 residues long. The CDR3: CASSTGTSGKNIQYF. DNA for the CDR3: TGTGCCAGCAGCACCGGGACTAGCGGGAAAAACATTCAGTACTTC.

DNA of the CDR3: TGTGCCAGCAGCTTAGTGGGTGGTGGAAAAGACATTCAGTACTTC. Protein: CASSLVGGGKDIQYF. The genes are TRBV7-8 and TRBJ2-4; unclear D gene. Between the trimmed V and J ends, which lost 1 base and 8 bases, there was a span of 15 bases. This CDR3 has 15 residues. Per the germline V gene, CDR1 is SGHVS and CDR2 is FQNEAQ.

The CDR3 loop is CSVVAGVYDEQFF. The CDR3, as DNA: TGCAGCGTGGTAGCGGGGGTATACGATGAGCAGTTCTTC. The chain links TRBV29-1 to TRBJ2-1; TRBD2 aligns across 9 bases. CDR1 and CDR2 from the germline V gene are SQVTM and ANQGSEA. V lost 6 bases to trimming and J lost 8 bases; unmatched junction nucleotides: 8. CDR3 length: 13 residues.

The V gene is TRBV7-2, the J gene TRBJ1-2, with TRBD1 matching 7 bases. The CDR3 has 13 amino acids. Germline V CDR1 and CDR2: SGHTA, FQGNSA. Trimming took 3 bases from V and 7 from J; bases not matched to a gene: 5. CDR3 region: CASSFRQGAGYTF. The DNA for the CDR3 is TGTGCCAGCAGCTTCCGACAGGGAGCTGGCTACACCTTC.

This chain connects TRBV30 to TRBJ2-3; D unclear. V lost 2 bases, J lost 7 bases, and 13 bases lay in between. Germline-derived CDR1 and CDR2 are GTSNPN and SVGIG (reference sequence). CDR3 size: 13 residues. CDR3 DNA: TGTGCCTGGAGTAGTCGGTGGGGAAATACGCAGTATTTT. It specifies CAWSSRWGNTQYF.

This clone has only a few counts. The chain couples TRBV29-1 to TRBJ2-4; D unresolved. Germline-derived CDR1 and CDR2 are SQVTM and ANQGSEA. The CDR3 consists of 14 residues. V shed 4 bases and J shed 0 bases, with 10 bases lying between them. The CDR3 bases are TGCAGCGTTGCGGGTGAACTAGCCAAAAACATTCAGTACTTC. Its protein product is CSVAGELAKNIQYF.

The rearrangement links TRBV10-3 to TRBJ2-3; 7 nucleotides line up with TRBD1. The CDR3 has 16 residues. Germline V CDR1 and CDR2: ENHRY, SYGVKD. V lost 4 bases and J lost 1; bases outside the gene matches: 8. The CDR3 loop is CAISATGSTGTDTQYF. In DNA form, the CDR3 reads TGTGCCATCAGTGCGACAGGGTCGACCGGCACAGATACGCAGTATTTT.

Regarding this clone: This same CDR3 is encoded by further DNA sequences in the sample. The V call is TRBV29-1, the J call TRBJ2-3; D is uncertain. The germline CDR1 and CDR2 sequences are SQVTM and ANQGSEA. The CDR3 extends over 12 amino acids. V was shortened by 4 bases and J by 2 bases, with 7 bases between the two germline ends. The CDR3 coding sequence is TGCAGCGTTGTGGGGTCCACAGATACGCAGTATTTT. It encodes CSVVGSTDTQYF.

The rearrangement joins TRBV5-4 to TRBJ1-2; D is perhaps TRBD1 (5 bases). The germline V gene has CDR1 SGHNT and CDR2 YYREEE (reference sequence). V was clipped by 0 bases and J by 3 bases, with 9 bases between them. The CDR3 contains 14 residues. In nucleotides, the CDR3 is TGTGCCAGCAGCTTGGACGCGGGGGACTATGGCTACACCTTC. Translating gives CASSLDAGDYGYTF.

V usage is TRBV10-3 and J usage is TRBJ2-1; perhaps TRBD2 as D (5 bases). Germline CDR1 is ENHRY and CDR2 is SYGVKD. The CDR3 sequence is 14 residues long. The V end lost 7 bases, the J end lost 6 bases, and 16 bases lay between the germline ends. The CDR3 spells CAITRGGSGNEQFF. Here the CDR3 DNA reads TGTGCCATCACGCGCGGCGGGTCTGGCAATGAGCAGTTCTTC.

This clone was seen just once. The chain has TRBV4-3 and TRBJ2-7; 12 bases line up with TRBD1. The CDR3 is made up of 16 amino acids. CDR1 and CDR2 (germline): LGHNA, YSLEER. The ends lost 0 bases at V and 6 bases at J; junction bases unmatched: 6. CDR3 nucleotides: TGCGCCAGCAGCCAAGATATGGGACAGGGGGCAGGCGAGCAGTACTTC. This gives the protein CASSQDMGQGAGEQYF.

The count of this clone is one. The chain is built from TRBV30 and TRBJ1-6; D is ambiguous. CDR3 length equals 12 residues. V lost 2 bases, J lost 10 bases, and 9 bases lay in between. CDR1 and CDR2 from the germline V gene are GTSNPN and SVGIG (reference sequence). CDR3 region: CAWSKGSSPLHF. The CDR3 DNA reads TGTGCCTGGAGTAAGGGATCCTCACCCCTCCACTTT. Looking up the rest from reference TRBV30 and TRBJ1-6 gives the full variable domain: SQTIHQWPATLVQPVGSPLSLECTVEGTSNPNLYWYRQAAGRGLQLLFYSVGIGQISSEVPQNLSASRPQDRQFILSSKKLLLSDSGFYLCAWSKGSSPLHFGNGTRLTVT.

The chain links TRBV7-9 to TRBJ2-3; no clear D gene. CDR1 is SEHNR, CDR2 FQNEAQ, per germline (reference sequence). Trimming took off 1 base at V and 2 bases at J, with 10 bases between the two ends. The CDR3 is made up of 15 amino acids. The CDR3 nucleotides read TGTGCCAGCAGCTTAGTTACAGCCGCCACAGATACGCAGTATTTT. Amino acids: CASSLVTAATDTQYF.

J is TRBJ2-7 and V is TRBV4-3; 9 bases are a match to TRBD2. From germline, CDR1 is LGHNA and CDR2 YSLEER. The junction had 7 bases not matched to a gene; V was cut back by 4 bases and J by 0 bases. The CDR3 is 16 amino acids. The chain's CDR3 is CASSRVSGGISYEQYF. The CDR3 nucleotides read TGCGCCAGCAGCCGCGTTAGCGGGGGTATCTCCTACGAGCAGTACTTC.

This clone was counted a few times. The chain recombines TRBV29-1 with TRBJ2-7; TRBD1 might be the D (6 bases). Germline V lookup: CDR1 SQVTM, CDR2 ANQGSEA. V was shortened by 4 bases and J by 2 bases, with 9 bases between the two germline ends. This CDR3 comprises 12 residues. The CDR3 loop is CSVGGDTYEQYF. CDR3 bases: TGCAGCGTTGGAGGGGACACCTACGAGCAGTACTTC.

J is TRBJ2-1 and V is TRBV29-1, with 8 bases that match TRBD1. Germline trimming cut 3 bases from V and 12 bases from J; bases unmatched to any gene: 4. Germline loops: CDR1 SQVTM, CDR2 ANQGSEA. The CDR3 spans 11 residues. CDR3 sequence reads: CSVDGQGGQFF. DNA of the CDR3: TGCAGCGTTGACGGACAGGGTGGGCAGTTCTTC.

The gene calls are TRBV29-1 and TRBJ2-1; 10 positions match TRBD1. The CDR3 extends over 14 amino acids. The junction had 3 bases not matched to a gene; V was cut back by 5 bases and J by 2 bases. The germline V gene encodes CDR1 SQVTM and CDR2 ANQGSEA. Here the CDR3 reads CSVFGTGAYNEQFF. CDR3 nucleotide sequence: TGCAGCGTTTTTGGGACAGGGGCCTACAATGAGCAGTTCTTC.